The next 25 T cell receptor beta chains were all read from a single sample in a study of cytomegalovirus exposure and HLA in healthy donors. PCR primers comprised 60 Vbeta and 13 Jbeta primers. Assay: immunoSEQ multiplex PCR; the TCRdb copy retains only in-frame clones and omits some. This table holds roughly 190,000 clones, roughly 73% found once. Sequencing input: PBMCs. The receptor set was obtained from a female donor in good health and CMV-seronegative.

CDR3 DNA: TGCGCCAGCAGCCGAGACAGGGAGCAGTACTTC. The encoded protein is CASSRDREQYF. The rearrangement links TRBV4-1 to TRBJ2-7, with D possibly matching TRBD1 (6 bases). Trimming removed 4 bases from V and 7 bases from J, with 8 bases in between. The CDR3 contains 11 residues. Germline CDR1 reads MGHRA; CDR2 reads YSYEKL.

The chain links TRBV7-2 to TRBJ1-1, with a possible D match to TRBD1 (6 bases). Germline V gives CDR1 SGHTA, CDR2 FQGNSA. Trimming removed 4 bases at V and 0 bases at J, with 12 bases between. The length of the CDR3 is 15 residues. The CDR3 DNA reads as TGTGCCAGCAGCTATTCCCAGGGGTTGAACACTGAAGCTTTCTTT. As protein: CASSYSQGLNTEAFF.

The chain uses TRBV5-1 and TRBJ2-5; 7 positions agree with TRBD2. This CDR3 contains 14 residues. CDR1 SGHRS and CDR2 YFSETQ come from the germline V gene. Trimming at V came to 2 bases and at J to 2 bases, leaving 3 bases not matched to a gene. The CDR3 DNA reads as TGCGCCAGCAGCTTCGGGACTACGCAAGAGACCCAGTACTTC. Translation: CASSFGTTQETQYF.

The V gene is TRBV27, the J gene TRBJ2-5, with D perhaps TRBD2 (7 bases). Germline CDR1 reads MNHEY; CDR2 reads SMNVEV (reference sequence). Trimming stripped 1 base from V and 4 bases from J, with 13 bases between. The CDR3 length is 15 residues. The CDR3 sequence is CASSLLTGGGETQYF. The DNA of the CDR3 is TGTGCCAGCAGTTTATTGACGGGGGGCGGAGAGACCCAGTACTTC.

This clone appeared a few times. This chain joins TRBV5-1 and TRBJ2-3, with TRBD2 as a possible D gene (6 bases). Trimming took 1 base from V and 4 from J, leaving 16 bases between them. The germline CDR1 and CDR2 sequences are SGHRS and YFSETQ. The CDR3 runs 16 residues. The CDR3 DNA follows: TGCGCCAGCAGCTTGAACCCGGGACTGGGGGCAGATACGCAGTATTTT. This gives the protein CASSLNPGLGADTQYF.

The chain carries TRBV6-5 and TRBJ2-3; unclear D gene. CDR1 MNHEY and CDR2 SVGAGI come from the germline V gene. This CDR3 is built from 14 residues. The V end lost 6 bases, the J end lost 1 base, and 11 bases lay between the germline ends. CDR3 protein: CASSVWSGTDTQYF. In DNA form, the CDR3 reads TGTGCCAGCAGCGTGTGGTCGGGCACAGATACGCAGTATTTT.

The chain carries TRBV7-3 and TRBJ2-1; possible D gene TRBD1, 6 bases. The germline CDR1 and CDR2 sequences are SGHTA and FQGTGA. The CDR3 sequence is 13 residues long. Between the trimmed V and J ends, which lost 4 bases and 2 bases, there was a span of 6 bases. The CDR3: CASSWTAYNEQFF. As DNA, the CDR3 is TGTGCCAGCAGCTGGACAGCCTACAATGAGCAGTTCTTC. The full variable domain, completed using reference TRBV7-3 and TRBJ2-1, is GAGVSQTPSNKVTEKGKYVELRCDPISGHTALYWYRQSLGQGPEFLIYFQGTGAADDSGLPNDRFFAVRPEGSVSTLKIQRTERGDSAVYLCASSWTAYNEQFFGPGTRLTVL.

The rearrangement uses TRBV29-1 and TRBJ2-1; 9 bases are a match to TRBD2. Germline V gene lookup returns CDR1 SQVTM and CDR2 ANQGSEA. The CDR3 is 15 amino acids. V trimming: 5 bases; J trimming: 7 bases; junction bases outside the gene matches: 12. CDR3 nucleotide sequence: TGCAGCGTTACGGCTAGCGGGGACACCTGGAATGAGCAGTTCTTC. Its protein product is CSVTASGDTWNEQFF.

The CDR3 nucleotides are TGTGCCTGGAGGCCCGCGACACCCAATCAGCCCCAGCATTTT. Translation: CAWRPATPNQPQHF. The chain joins TRBV30 to TRBJ1-5; the D is unclear. The CDR3 runs 14 residues. The V end was cut by 3 bases, the J end by 3 bases, with 12 bases between. CDR1 is GTSNPN and CDR2 is SVGIG in the germline V gene (reference sequence). The full variable domain, in which reference TRBV30 and TRBJ1-5 provide the parts outside the CDR3, is SQTIHQWPATLVQPVGSPLSLECTVEGTSNPNLYWYRQAAGRGLQLLFYSVGIGQISSEVPQNLSASRPQDRQFILSSKKLLLSDSGFYLCAWRPATPNQPQHFGDGTRLSIL.

V gene TRBV6-4 combines with J gene TRBJ2-3; the D gene is possibly TRBD2 (6 bases). V was trimmed by 7 bases and J by 0 bases, leaving 14 bases between them. The length of the CDR3 is 15 residues. The V gene's germline CDR1 is MRHNA and CDR2 SNTAGT. Written as DNA, the CDR3 is TGTGCCAGCAAAAGACGGGACTCAAGCACAGATACGCAGTATTTT. Translation: CASKRRDSSTDTQYF.

As for this clone: One end of the junction does not line up with germline, which may come from a read error. This chain uses TRBV7-9 with TRBJ2-2, with unresolved D. CDR3 size: 12 residues. The germline V gene has CDR1 SEHNR and CDR2 FQNEAQ (reference sequence). CDR3 bases: TGTTCCAGCAGCTCGGGCACCGGGGAGCTGTTTTTT. Its protein is CSSSSGTGELFF.

This clone was picked up a small number of times. The genes are TRBV6-5 and TRBJ2-2; no clear D. Trimming shortened V by 5 bases and J by 5 bases, and 12 bases separated the two germline ends. The CDR3 loop spans 14 amino acids. Per the germline V gene, CDR1 is MNHEY and CDR2 is SVGAGI. The CDR3 here is CASSLLPVTGELFF. The CDR3 region has the DNA TGTGCCAGCAGTCTTCTCCCCGTGACCGGGGAGCTGTTTTTT.

The J gene is TRBJ2-5, the V gene TRBV7-9; TRBD1 matches at 8 bases. Germline V gene data show CDR1 as SEHNR and CDR2 as FQNEAQ (reference sequence). The CDR3 contains 16 residues. With 1 base clipped from V and 5 bases from J, the junction kept 9 bases outside the gene matches. The CDR3 DNA sequence: TGTGCCAGCAGCTTAGATCGGGCAGGGGGCTATGAGACCCAGTACTTC. Its translation is CASSLDRAGGYETQYF.

V gene TRBV4-1 combines with J gene TRBJ1-6; TRBD1 aligns across 7 bases. The CDR3 totals 16 residues. The V gene's germline CDR1 is MGHRA and CDR2 YSYEKL. The V gene end was trimmed by 2 bases and the J gene end by 10 bases; junction bases not matched to a gene: 11. The CDR3 spells CASSQSLIRGPSPLHF. The DNA for the CDR3 is TGCGCCAGCAGCCAAAGTTTGATTAGGGGGCCCTCACCCCTCCACTTT.

This rearrangement joins TRBV9 to TRBJ2-7; no firm D call. With 4 bases removed from V and 0 bases from J, the gap between germline ends came to 8 bases. CDR3 length: 13 amino acids. Germline loops: CDR1 SGDLS, CDR2 YYNGEE. The CDR3 is CASSPRLSYEQYF. CDR3 in DNA: TGTGCCAGCAGCCCGCGACTCTCCTACGAGCAGTACTTC.

This chain uses TRBV11-2 with TRBJ1-1; D gene ambiguous. V dropped 1 base and J dropped 1 base, with 4 bases sitting between them. CDR1 and CDR2 from the germline V gene are SGHAT and FQNNGV. This CDR3 has 13 residues. The CDR3 region is CASSLGANTEAFF. CDR3 nucleotides: TGTGCCAGCAGCTTAGGGGCGAACACTGAAGCTTTCTTT.

This clone was found a few times. The chain joins TRBV6-5 to TRBJ2-4; a possible D gene is TRBD2 (5 bases). V lost 4 bases and J 6 bases, leaving 16 bases between the germline ends. The CDR3 is made up of 15 amino acids. The V gene's germline CDR1 is MNHEY and CDR2 SVGAGI. CDR3 protein: CASSSQGSRGNIQYF. Here the CDR3 DNA reads TGTGCCAGCAGTTCCCAAGGTAGTCGGGGAAACATTCAGTACTTC.

The chain employs TRBV28 and TRBJ2-5; 13 bases align to TRBD2. The DNA end is a closer match to TRBJ2-7, so the J assignment may be wrong. CDR3 length: 15 amino acids. Germline V gene data show CDR1 as MDHEN and CDR2 as SYDVKM. CDR3 bases: TGTGCCAGCAGTTTAGGACTAGCGGGGGCCTACGAGCAGTACTTC. Translated, it gives CASSLGLAGAYEQYF.

In its sample, this clone was seen once. The chain recombines TRBV7-2 with TRBJ2-7, with 8 bases lining up with TRBD2. This CDR3 has 14 amino acids. Trimming cost V 7 bases and J 4 bases; bases outside gene matches: 9. CDR1 SGHTA and CDR2 FQGNSA come from the germline V gene. The CDR3 loop reads CASIAGGGRYEQYF. In DNA, the CDR3 is TGTGCCAGCATCGCGGGCGGGGGGCGGTACGAGCAGTACTTC.

CDR3 loop: CASSGGPTYEQYF. DNA for the CDR3: TGCGCCAGCAGTGGGGGGCCAACCTACGAGCAGTACTTC. The chain recombines TRBV10-2 with TRBJ2-7; a possible D gene is TRBD1 (6 bases). V shed 4 bases and J shed 2 bases, with 9 bases lying between them. Germline lookup yields CDR1 WSHSY and CDR2 SAAADI. CDR3 length: 13 amino acids.

This clone was counted between two and nine times. The V and J genes are TRBV7-2 and TRBJ1-6; D ambiguous. The CDR3 has 14 amino acids. Germline loops: CDR1 SGHTA, CDR2 FQGNSA. V lost 1 base and J 8 bases, leaving 9 bases between the germline ends. The CDR3: CASSLDSLYSPLHF. The CDR3 region has the DNA TGTGCCAGCAGCTTAGACAGTTTGTATTCACCCCTCCACTTT.

The J gene is TRBJ2-5, the V gene TRBV5-1, with 9 bases identical to TRBD1. Unmatched junction bases numbered 4, after V lost 5 bases and J lost 5 bases. Germline V lookup: CDR1 SGHRS, CDR2 YFSETQ. The CDR3 runs to 13 residues. CDR3 coding DNA: TGCGCCAGCAGGACAGGGGGGCGGGAGACCCAGTACTTC. This codes for CASRTGGRETQYF.

V is TRBV5-6 and J is TRBJ2-1; possibly TRBD1 for D (5 bases). The V gene's germline CDR1 is SGHDT and CDR2 YYEEEE. Trimming cost V 3 bases and J 12 bases, with 10 bases left between them. The CDR3 loop spans 11 amino acids. The CDR3 region is CASSSGFRQFF. The CDR3 DNA reads as TGTGCCAGCAGCTCAGGGTTTAGGCAGTTCTTC.

This clone was found a few times. This chain joins TRBV2 and TRBJ2-1; 13 bases match TRBD2. Germline CDR1 SNHLY, CDR2 FYNNEI. V shed 6 bases, J shed 0 bases, and the junction held 2 bases outside the gene matches. CDR3 size: 16 residues. The CDR3 here is CASRGLAGTSYNEQFF. The CDR3, as DNA: TGTGCCAGCAGGGGACTAGCGGGGACCTCCTACAATGAGCAGTTCTTC.

The chain couples TRBV25-1 to TRBJ2-3; TRBD2 matches at 12 bases. Trimming took 6 bases from V and 2 from J; bases not matched to a gene: 3. CDR1 and CDR2 (germline): MGHDK, SYGVNS. CDR3 length: 15 amino acids. This CDR3 reads CASRLAGGPTDTQYF. CDR3 sequence (DNA): TGTGCCAGCAGACTAGCGGGAGGTCCCACAGATACGCAGTATTTT.